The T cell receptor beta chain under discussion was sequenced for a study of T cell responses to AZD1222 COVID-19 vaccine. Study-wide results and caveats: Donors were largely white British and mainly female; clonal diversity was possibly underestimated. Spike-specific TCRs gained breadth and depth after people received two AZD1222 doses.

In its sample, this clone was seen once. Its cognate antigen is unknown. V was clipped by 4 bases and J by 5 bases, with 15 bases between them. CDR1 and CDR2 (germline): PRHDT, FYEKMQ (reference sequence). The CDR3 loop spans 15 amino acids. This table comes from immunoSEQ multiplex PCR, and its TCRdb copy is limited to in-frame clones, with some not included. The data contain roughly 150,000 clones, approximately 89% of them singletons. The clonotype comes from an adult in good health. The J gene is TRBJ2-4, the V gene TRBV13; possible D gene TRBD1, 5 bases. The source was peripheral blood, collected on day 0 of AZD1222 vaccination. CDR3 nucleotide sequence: TGTGCCAGCAGCTCCCGGACACTAAGAGAAAACATTCAGTACTTC. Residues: CASSSRTLRENIQYF.